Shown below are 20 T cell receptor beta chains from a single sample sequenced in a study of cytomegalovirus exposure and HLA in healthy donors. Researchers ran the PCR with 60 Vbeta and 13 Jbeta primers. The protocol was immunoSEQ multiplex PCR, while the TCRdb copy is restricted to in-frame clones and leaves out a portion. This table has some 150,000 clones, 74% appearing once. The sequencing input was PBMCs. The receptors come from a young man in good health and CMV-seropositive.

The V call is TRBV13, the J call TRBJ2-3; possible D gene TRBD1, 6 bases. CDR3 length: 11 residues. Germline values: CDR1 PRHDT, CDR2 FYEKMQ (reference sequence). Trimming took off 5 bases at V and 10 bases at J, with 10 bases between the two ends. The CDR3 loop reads CASSNRVAQYF. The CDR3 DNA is TGTGCCAGCAGCAACAGGGTTGCGCAGTATTTT.

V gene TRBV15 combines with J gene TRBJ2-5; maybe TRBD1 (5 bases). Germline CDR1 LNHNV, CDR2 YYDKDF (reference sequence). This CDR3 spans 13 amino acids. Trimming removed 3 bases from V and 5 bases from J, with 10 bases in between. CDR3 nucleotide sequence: TGTGCCACCAGCAGTCAGGGTCGGGAGACCCAGTACTTC. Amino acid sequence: CATSSQGRETQYF.

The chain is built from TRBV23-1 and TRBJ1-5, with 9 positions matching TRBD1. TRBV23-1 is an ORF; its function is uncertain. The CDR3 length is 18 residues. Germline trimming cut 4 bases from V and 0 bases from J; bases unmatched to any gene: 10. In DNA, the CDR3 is TGCGCCAGCAGTCGGGGGACAGGGAAATGTTCTAGCAATCAGCCCCAGCATTTT. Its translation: CASSRGTGKCSSNQPQHF.

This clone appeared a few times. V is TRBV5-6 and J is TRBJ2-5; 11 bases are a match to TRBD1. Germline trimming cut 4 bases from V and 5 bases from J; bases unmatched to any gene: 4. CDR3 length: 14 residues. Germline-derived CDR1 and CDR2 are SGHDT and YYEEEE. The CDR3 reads CASSLGQGGETQYF. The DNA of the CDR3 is TGTGCCAGCAGCCTGGGACAGGGGGGGGAGACCCAGTACTTC.

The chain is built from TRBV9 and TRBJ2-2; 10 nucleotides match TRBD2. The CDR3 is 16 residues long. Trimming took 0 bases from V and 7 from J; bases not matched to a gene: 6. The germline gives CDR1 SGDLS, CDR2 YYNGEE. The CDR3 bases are TGTGCCAGCAGCGTAGATCTAGCGGGAGTGAGCGGGGAGCTGTTTTTT. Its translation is CASSVDLAGVSGELFF.

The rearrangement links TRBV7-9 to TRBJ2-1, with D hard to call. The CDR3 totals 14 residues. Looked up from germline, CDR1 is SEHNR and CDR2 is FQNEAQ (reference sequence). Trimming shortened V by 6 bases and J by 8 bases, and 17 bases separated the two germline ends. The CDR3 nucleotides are TGTGCCAGCAGTCGATCCGAGGCCCACCATGAGCAGTTCTTC. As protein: CASSRSEAHHEQFF.

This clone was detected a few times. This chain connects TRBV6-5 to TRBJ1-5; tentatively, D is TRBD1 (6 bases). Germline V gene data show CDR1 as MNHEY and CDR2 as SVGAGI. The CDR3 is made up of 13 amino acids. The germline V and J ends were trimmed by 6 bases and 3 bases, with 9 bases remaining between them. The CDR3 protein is CASRQGANQPQHF. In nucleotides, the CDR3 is TGTGCCAGCAGACAGGGTGCCAATCAGCCCCAGCATTTT.

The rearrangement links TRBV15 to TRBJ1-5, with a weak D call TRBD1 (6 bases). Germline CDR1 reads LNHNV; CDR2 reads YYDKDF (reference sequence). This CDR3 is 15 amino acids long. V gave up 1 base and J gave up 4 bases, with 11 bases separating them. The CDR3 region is CATSRGGGTNQPQHF. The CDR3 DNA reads TGTGCCACCAGCAGAGGCGGGGGCACGAATCAGCCCCAGCATTTT.

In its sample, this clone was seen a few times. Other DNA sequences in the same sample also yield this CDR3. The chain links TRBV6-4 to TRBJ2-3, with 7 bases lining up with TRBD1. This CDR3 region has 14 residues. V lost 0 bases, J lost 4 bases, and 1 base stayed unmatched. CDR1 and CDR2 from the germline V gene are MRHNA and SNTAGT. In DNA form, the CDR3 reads TGTGCCAGCAGTGACTCAGGGGGCGCAGATACGCAGTATTTT. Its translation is CASSDSGGADTQYF.

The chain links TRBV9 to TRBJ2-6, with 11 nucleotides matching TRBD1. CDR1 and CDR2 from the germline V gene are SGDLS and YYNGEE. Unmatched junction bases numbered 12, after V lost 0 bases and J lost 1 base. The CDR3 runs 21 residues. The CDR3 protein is CASSVVVGGGTGGSGANVLTF. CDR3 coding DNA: TGTGCCAGCAGCGTAGTAGTCGGGGGAGGGACAGGGGGTTCTGGGGCCAACGTCCTGACTTTC.

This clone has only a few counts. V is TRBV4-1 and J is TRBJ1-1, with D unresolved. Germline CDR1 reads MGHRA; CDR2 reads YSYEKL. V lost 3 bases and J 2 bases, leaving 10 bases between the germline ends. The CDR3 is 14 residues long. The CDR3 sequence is CASSQTEGNTEAFF. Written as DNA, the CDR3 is TGCGCCAGCAGCCAGACCGAGGGTAACACTGAAGCTTTCTTT.

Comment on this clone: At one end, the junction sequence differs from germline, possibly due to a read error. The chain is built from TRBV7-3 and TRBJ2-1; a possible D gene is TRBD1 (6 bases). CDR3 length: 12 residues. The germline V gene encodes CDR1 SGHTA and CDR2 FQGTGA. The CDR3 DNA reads TGTTCCAGCAGCTCACTAGGACAGGAGCAGTTCTTC. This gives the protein CSSSSLGQEQFF.

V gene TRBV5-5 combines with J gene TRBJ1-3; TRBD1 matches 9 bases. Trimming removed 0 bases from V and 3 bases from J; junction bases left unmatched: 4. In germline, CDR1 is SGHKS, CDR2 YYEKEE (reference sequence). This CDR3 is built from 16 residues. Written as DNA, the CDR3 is TGTGCCAGCAGCTTGGGGGACAGGGAATTTGGAAACACCATATATTTT. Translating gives CASSLGDREFGNTIYF. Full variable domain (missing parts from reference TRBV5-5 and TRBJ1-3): DAGVTQSPTHLIKTRGQQVTLRCSPISGHKSVSWYQQVLGQGPQFIFQYYEKEERGRGNFPDRFSARQFPNYSSELNVNALLLGDSALYLCASSLGDREFGNTIYFGEGSWLTVV.

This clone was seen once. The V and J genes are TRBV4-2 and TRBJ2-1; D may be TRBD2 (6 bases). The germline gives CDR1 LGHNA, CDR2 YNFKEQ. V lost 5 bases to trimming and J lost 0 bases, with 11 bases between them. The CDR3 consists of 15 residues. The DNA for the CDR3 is TGTGCCAGCAGCGGGGACTTCACCTCCTACAATGAGCAGTTCTTC. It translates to CASSGDFTSYNEQFF.

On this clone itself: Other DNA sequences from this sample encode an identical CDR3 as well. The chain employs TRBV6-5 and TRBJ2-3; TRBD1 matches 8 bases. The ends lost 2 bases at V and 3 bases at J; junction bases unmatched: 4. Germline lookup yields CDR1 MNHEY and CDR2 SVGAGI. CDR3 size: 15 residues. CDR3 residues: CASSYETGVTDTQYF. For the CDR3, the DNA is TGTGCCAGCAGTTACGAGACAGGGGTTACAGATACGCAGTATTTT.

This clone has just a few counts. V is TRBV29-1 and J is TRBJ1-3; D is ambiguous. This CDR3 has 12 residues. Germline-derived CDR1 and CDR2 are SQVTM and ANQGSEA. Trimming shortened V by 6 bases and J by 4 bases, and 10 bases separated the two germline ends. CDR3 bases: TGCAGCGTGGAACCAGGCGGAAACACCATATATTTT. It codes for CSVEPGGNTIYF.

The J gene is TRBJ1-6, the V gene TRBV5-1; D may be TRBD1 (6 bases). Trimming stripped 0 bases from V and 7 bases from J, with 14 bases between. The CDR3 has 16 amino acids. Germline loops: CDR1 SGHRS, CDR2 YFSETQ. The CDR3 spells CASSLGYREINSPLHF. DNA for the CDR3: TGCGCCAGCAGCTTGGGCTACAGGGAGATCAATTCACCCCTCCACTTT.

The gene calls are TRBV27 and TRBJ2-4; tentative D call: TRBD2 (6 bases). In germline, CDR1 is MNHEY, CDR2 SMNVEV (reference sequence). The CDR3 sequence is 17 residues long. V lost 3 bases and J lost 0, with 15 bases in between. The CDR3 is CASSLAGGHLAKNIQYF. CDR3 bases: TGTGCCAGCAGTTTGGCCGGAGGGCACCTAGCCAAAAACATTCAGTACTTC.

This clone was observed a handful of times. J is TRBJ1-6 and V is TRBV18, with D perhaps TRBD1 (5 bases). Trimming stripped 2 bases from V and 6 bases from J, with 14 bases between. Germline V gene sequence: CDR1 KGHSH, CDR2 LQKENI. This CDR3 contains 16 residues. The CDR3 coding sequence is TGTGCCAGCTCACCAGGACAAGGAGGGATTAATTCACCCCTCCACTTT. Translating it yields CASSPGQGGINSPLHF.

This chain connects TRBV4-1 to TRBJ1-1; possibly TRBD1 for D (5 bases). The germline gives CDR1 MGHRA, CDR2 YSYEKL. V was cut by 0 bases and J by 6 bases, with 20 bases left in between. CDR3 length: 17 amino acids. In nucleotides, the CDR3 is TGCGCCAGCAGCCAAGAGGGGGGTCCCTCACTAGCCGCTGAAGCTTTCTTT. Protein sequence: CASSQEGGPSLAAEAFF.